The rows below give T cell receptor beta chains drawn from one sample of a study of T cell responses to AZD1222 COVID-19 vaccine. Method: immunoSEQ multiplex PCR; TCRdb's copy keeps in-frame clones and lacks some. The sample consists of under 150,000 clones, approximately 90% of them appearing once. The source was peripheral blood, collected on day 0 of AZD1222 vaccination. The source is an adult in good health. Each CDR3 is given with its conserved first and last residue. The D gene is left open where the match is weak. Clone size appears in some rows only: once, few, many, or a class for an expanded clone.

v_gene	d_gene	j_gene	len	abundance	CDR3aa	CDR3nt
TRBV7-9	-	TRBJ2-6	16	-	CASSLHSGIGANVLTF	TGTGCCAGCAGCCTGCATTCGGGGATAGGGGCCAACGTCCTGACTTTC
TRBV6-2/TRBV6-3	TRBD1	TRBJ2-7	17	-	CASSFVPDRAISYEQYF	TGTGCCAGCAGTTTCGTACCGGACAGGGCAATCTCCTACGAGCAGTACTTC
TRBV5-6	TRBD2	TRBJ2-2	16	-	CASTLGGRLDTGELFF	TGTGCCAGCACCCTGGGAGGGCGCCTCGACACCGGGGAGCTGTTTTTT
TRBV5-8	-	TRBJ1-5	15	-	CASSLFLSGVQPQHF	TGTGCCAGCAGCTTGTTTTTGTCAGGGGTTCAGCCCCAGCATTTT
TRBV10-3	TRBD1	TRBJ2-7	13	-	CAISESGGGEQYF	TGTGCCATCAGTGAGTCAGGGGGCGGCGAGCAGTACTTC
TRBV5-6	-	TRBJ1-1	12	-	CASSGWELEAFF	TGTGCCAGCAGCGGCTGGGAACTTGAAGCTTTCTTT
TRBV4-3	TRBD1	TRBJ1-1	16	-	CASSQDPETGMSPAFF	TGCGCCAGCAGCCAAGATCCGGAGACAGGGATGAGCCCAGCTTTCTTT
TRBV3-1/TRBV3-2	-	TRBJ1-5	12	-	CASSQEWGSQHF	TGTGCCAGCAGCCAAGAATGGGGGTCCCAGCATTTT
TRBV5-5	-	TRBJ2-3	13	-	CASSLGHADTQYF	TGTGCCAGCAGTTTGGGACACGCAGATACGCAGTATTTT
TRBV11-3	-	TRBJ2-7	14	-	CASSLGDGTNEQYF	TGTGCCAGCAGCTTAGGGGATGGGACGAACGAGCAGTACTTC
TRBV5-1	-	TRBJ2-2	12	-	CASGWPTGELFF	TGCGCCAGCGGTTGGCCCACCGGGGAGCTGTTTTTT
TRBV18	-	TRBJ2-3	13	-	CASSPPNTDTQYF	TGTGCCAGCTCACCACCTAACACAGATACGCAGTATTTT
TRBV6-5	-	TRBJ1-5	15	-	CASSNSGPSNQPQHF	TGTGCCAGCAGTAATTCGGGACCTAGCAATCAGCCCCAGCATTTT
TRBV28	-	TRBJ2-3	12	-	CASSSYGDTQYF	TGTGCCAGCAGTTCATACGGAGATACGCAGTATTTT
TRBV13	-	TRBJ2-7	15	-	CASSSRSEASYEQYF	TGTGCCAGCAGCTCCCGTAGCGAGGCCTCTTACGAGCAGTACTTC
TRBV6-6	-	TRBJ1-5	12	-	CASLDSNQPQHF	TGTGCCAGCCTGGACAGCAATCAGCCCCAGCATTTT
TRBV5-1	-	TRBJ1-4	13	once	CASSLTGWEKLFF	TGCGCCAGCAGCTTGACCGGGTGGGAAAAACTGTTTTTT
TRBV5-1	TRBD2	TRBJ2-3	16	few	CASSPGLAGLRDTQYF	TGCGCCAGCAGCCCGGGACTAGCGGGCCTAAGAGATACGCAGTATTTT
TRBV24-1	TRBD1	TRBJ2-3	15	-	CATSGGTGGADTQYF	TGTGCCACCAGTGGGGGGACAGGGGGCGCAGATACGCAGTATTTT
TRBV2	TRBD1	TRBJ1-1	13	-	CASQGQGNTEAFF	TGTGCCAGCCAGGGACAGGGGAACACTGAAGCTTTCTTT
TRBV6-5	TRBD1	TRBJ2-5	15	-	CASSKAAGGKETQYF	TGTGCCAGCAGTAAGGCGGCAGGGGGAAAAGAGACCCAGTACTTC
TRBV5-1	TRBD2	TRBJ2-7	17	-	CASSLARTSGTFYEQYF	TGCGCCAGCAGCCTAGCGAGGACTAGCGGGACGTTCTACGAGCAGTACTTC
TRBV12-3/TRBV12-4	-	TRBJ2-7	13	-	CASSQTVSYEQYF	TGTGCCAGCAGCCAGACAGTCTCCTACGAGCAGTACTTC
TRBV5-5	TRBD1	TRBJ1-2	15	-	CASSFRDRNNYGYTF	TGTGCCAGCAGCTTTAGGGACAGGAACAACTATGGCTACACCTTC
TRBV7-3	TRBD1	TRBJ1-1	15	-	CASSPAGGWDTEAFF	TGTGCCAGCAGTCCCGCAGGGGGATGGGACACTGAAGCTTTCTTT
TRBV6-5	-	TRBJ2-1	15	-	CASSYSLQDYNEQFF	TGTGCCAGCAGTTACTCGTTGCAAGACTACAATGAGCAGTTCTTC
TRBV4-1	-	TRBJ1-1	11	-	CASSQGVEAFF	TGCGCCAGCAGCCAAGGGGTAGAAGCTTTCTTT
TRBV6-2/TRBV6-3	TRBD1	TRBJ1-1	14	-	CASSPLNRGTEAFF	TGTGCCAGCAGCCCCCTAAACAGGGGAACTGAAGCTTTCTTT
TRBV7-9	TRBD1	TRBJ1-2	16	-	CASSSGTGVANYGYTF	TGTGCCAGCAGCTCCGGGACAGGCGTAGCTAACTATGGCTACACCTTC
TRBV28	-	TRBJ1-1	11	-	CASVGNTEAFF	TGTGCCTCGGTAGGGAACACTGAAGCTTTCTTT
TRBV30	-	TRBJ1-2	12	-	CAWTPGEGGYTF	TGTGCCTGGACCCCGGGGGAAGGCGGCTACACCTTC
TRBV6-2/TRBV6-3	TRBD2	TRBJ2-7	17	-	CASSTPEGLALSYEQYF	TGTGCCAGCAGTACTCCTGAGGGACTAGCGCTCTCCTACGAGCAGTACTTC
TRBV4-2	-	TRBJ2-2	13	-	CASSPFFGGELFF	TGTGCCAGCAGCCCCTTTTTCGGCGGGGAGCTGTTTTTT
TRBV9	-	TRBJ1-2	13	-	CASSKPGSYGYTF	TGTGCCAGCAGCAAACCAGGAAGCTATGGCTACACCTTC
TRBV9	TRBD1	TRBJ1-1	15	-	CASSVGQGVNTEAFF	TGTGCCAGCAGCGTAGGACAGGGAGTGAACACTGAAGCTTTCTTT
TRBV5-6	-	TRBJ2-2	16	-	CASSLVAVANTGELFF	TGTGCCAGCAGCTTGGTTGCGGTCGCGAACACCGGGGAGCTGTTTTTT
TRBV3-1/TRBV3-2	-	TRBJ1-4	15	-	CASSQTGLGNEKLFF	TGTGCCAGCAGCCAAACGGGTCTCGGAAATGAAAAACTGTTTTTT
TRBV7-2	-	TRBJ2-7	13	-	CASSLATAYEQYF	TGTGCCAGCAGCTTAGCCACGGCCTACGAGCAGTACTTC
TRBV11-2	-	TRBJ1-2	13	-	CASRLGPVGSYTF	TGTGCCAGCAGGTTGGGACCAGTAGGGAGCTACACCTTC
TRBV7-2	-	TRBJ2-4	14	-	CASSLTPGEYIQYF	TGTGCCAGCAGCTTAACACCGGGAGAGTACATTCAGTACTTC
TRBV28	-	TRBJ1-4	15	-	CASSLAVPTNEKLFF	TGTGCCAGCAGTTTGGCGGTTCCAACTAATGAAAAACTGTTTTTT
TRBV5-1	-	TRBJ1-2	14	-	CASSLVTGQYGYTF	TGCGCCAGCAGCTTGGTTACAGGCCAATATGGCTACACCTTC
TRBV7-9	-	TRBJ1-6	13	-	CASSFSGDSPLHF	TGTGCCAGCAGCTTCTCAGGGGACTCACCCCTCCACTTT
TRBV11-3	TRBD2	TRBJ2-3	15	-	CASSLSSGVVDTQYF	TGTGCCAGCAGCTTAAGTAGCGGGGTGGTGGATACGCAGTATTTT
TRBV3-1/TRBV3-2	TRBD1	TRBJ2-3	14	-	CASSGGQFTDTQYF	TGTGCCAGCAGCGGGGGACAGTTCACAGATACGCAGTATTTT
TRBV19	TRBD1	TRBJ2-6	17	-	CASSQGTGLSGANVLTF	TGTGCCAGTAGCCAGGGGACAGGACTCTCTGGGGCCAACGTCCTGACTTTC
TRBV7-9	-	TRBJ2-7	15	-	CASSLGTQTIYEQYF	TGTGCCAGCAGCTTAGGGACACAAACCATCTACGAGCAGTACTTC
TRBV11-2	-	TRBJ1-1	15	-	CASSLDRLRGTEAFF	TGTGCCAGCAGCTTAGATCGATTGCGAGGCACTGAAGCTTTCTTT
TRBV7-6	TRBD1	TRBJ2-5	15	-	CASSSTGGWEETQYF	TGTGCCAGCAGCTCGACAGGGGGCTGGGAAGAGACCCAGTACTTC
TRBV6-5	-	TRBJ1-5	14	-	CASRDGNSNQPQHF	TGTGCCAGCAGGGACGGGAATAGCAATCAGCCCCAGCATTTT
TRBV21-1	-	TRBJ1-1	15	-	CASSNLTGVNTEAFF	TGTGCCAGCAGCAACCTGACAGGGGTGAACACTGAAGCTTTCTTT
TRBV2	-	TRBJ1-5	15	-	CASSYLTDSNQPQHF	TGTGCCAGCAGTTATTTAACGGATAGCAATCAGCCCCAGCATTTT
TRBV3-1/TRBV3-2	-	TRBJ1-5	14	-	CASSPIGGNQPQHF	TGTGCCAGCAGCCCTATAGGTGGCAATCAGCCCCAGCATTTT
TRBV19	-	TRBJ2-7	15	-	CASSAHRMDQYEQYF	TGTGCCAGTAGTGCCCATCGGATGGATCAATACGAGCAGTACTTC
TRBV6-5	-	TRBJ1-6	12	-	CASSRRTEPLHF	TGTGCCAGCAGTAGACGGACCGAACCCCTCCACTTT
TRBV7-2	-	TRBJ1-1	15	-	CASSLASGGFGEAFF	TGTGCCAGCAGCTTAGCGTCGGGGGGATTTGGTGAAGCTTTCTTT
TRBV28	-	TRBJ1-5	14	once	CASSLSPSGGLQHF	TGTGCCAGCAGTTTGTCCCCCTCCGGGGGCCTCCAGCATTTT
TRBV2	-	TRBJ1-2	15	-	CASSERDGVLYGYTF	TGTGCCAGCAGTGAGCGGGACGGAGTGCTCTATGGCTACACCTTC
TRBV2	TRBD2	TRBJ2-2	14	once	CARRTSQNTGELFF	TGTGCCAGAAGGACTAGCCAGAACACCGGGGAGCTGTTTTTT